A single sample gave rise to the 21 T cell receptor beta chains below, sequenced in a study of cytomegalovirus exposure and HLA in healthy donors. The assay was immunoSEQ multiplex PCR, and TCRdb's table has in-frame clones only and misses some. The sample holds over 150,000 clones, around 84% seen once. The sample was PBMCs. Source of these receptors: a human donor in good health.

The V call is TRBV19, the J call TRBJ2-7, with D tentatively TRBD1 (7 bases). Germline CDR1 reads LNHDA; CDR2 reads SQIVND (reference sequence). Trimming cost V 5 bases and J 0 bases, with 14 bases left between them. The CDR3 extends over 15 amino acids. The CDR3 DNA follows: TGTGCCAGTAGTGTATCAGGGGGGAGCTCCTACGAGCAGTACTTC. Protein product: CASSVSGGSSYEQYF.

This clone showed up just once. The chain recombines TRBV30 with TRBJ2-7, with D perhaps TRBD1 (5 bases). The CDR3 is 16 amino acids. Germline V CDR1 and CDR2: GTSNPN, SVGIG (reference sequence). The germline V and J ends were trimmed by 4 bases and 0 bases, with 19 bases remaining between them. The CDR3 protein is CAWTSKGQASSYEQYF. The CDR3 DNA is TGTGCCTGGACTTCGAAGGGGCAGGCGAGCTCCTACGAGCAGTACTTC.

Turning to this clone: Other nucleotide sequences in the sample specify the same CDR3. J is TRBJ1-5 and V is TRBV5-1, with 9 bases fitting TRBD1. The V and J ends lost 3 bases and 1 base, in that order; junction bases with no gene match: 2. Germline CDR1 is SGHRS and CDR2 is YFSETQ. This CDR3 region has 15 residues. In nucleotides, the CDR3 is TGCGCCAGCAGCTCAGGGACAGGGAGCAATCAGCCCCAGCATTTT. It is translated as CASSSGTGSNQPQHF.

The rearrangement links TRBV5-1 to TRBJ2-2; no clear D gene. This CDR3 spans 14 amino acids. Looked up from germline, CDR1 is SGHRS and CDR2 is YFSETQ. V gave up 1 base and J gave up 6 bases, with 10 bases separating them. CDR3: CASSLQLSPGELFF. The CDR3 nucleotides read TGCGCCAGCAGCTTGCAATTGAGTCCCGGGGAGCTGTTTTTT.

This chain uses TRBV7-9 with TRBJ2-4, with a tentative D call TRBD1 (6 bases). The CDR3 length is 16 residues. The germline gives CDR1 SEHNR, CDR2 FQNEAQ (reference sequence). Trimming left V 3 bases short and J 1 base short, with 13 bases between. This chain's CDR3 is CASSLYFTGAKNIQYF. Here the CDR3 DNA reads TGTGCCAGCAGCTTGTATTTTACAGGGGCCAAAAACATTCAGTACTTC.

CDR3 coding DNA: TGTGCCAGCAGTGATAGGACAACAAACACTGAAGCTTTCTTT. This encodes CASSDRTTNTEAFF. The chain is built from TRBV2 and TRBJ1-1, with a possible D match to TRBD1 (5 bases). The ends were cut back, 3 bases at V and 2 bases at J, with 10 bases in the middle. Germline V lookup: CDR1 SNHLY, CDR2 FYNNEI. This CDR3 is built from 14 residues.

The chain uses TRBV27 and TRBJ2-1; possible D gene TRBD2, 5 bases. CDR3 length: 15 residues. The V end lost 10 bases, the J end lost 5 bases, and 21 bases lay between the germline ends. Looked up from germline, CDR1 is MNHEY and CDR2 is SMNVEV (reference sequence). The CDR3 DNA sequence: TGTGCCACCCGAAGCCAGGACTCGAGAAACAATGAGCAGTTCTTC. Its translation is CATRSQDSRNNEQFF.

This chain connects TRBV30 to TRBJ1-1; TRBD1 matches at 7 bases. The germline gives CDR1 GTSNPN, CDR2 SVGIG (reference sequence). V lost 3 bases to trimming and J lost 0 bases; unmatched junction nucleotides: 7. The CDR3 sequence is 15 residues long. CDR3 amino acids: CAWSVTGTMNTEAFF. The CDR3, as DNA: TGTGCCTGGAGCGTGACAGGGACGATGAACACTGAAGCTTTCTTT. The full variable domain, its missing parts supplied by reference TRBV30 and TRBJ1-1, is SQTIHQWPATLVQPVGSPLSLECTVEGTSNPNLYWYRQAAGRGLQLLFYSVGIGQISSEVPQNLSASRPQDRQFILSSKKLLLSDSGFYLCAWSVTGTMNTEAFFGQGTRLTVV.

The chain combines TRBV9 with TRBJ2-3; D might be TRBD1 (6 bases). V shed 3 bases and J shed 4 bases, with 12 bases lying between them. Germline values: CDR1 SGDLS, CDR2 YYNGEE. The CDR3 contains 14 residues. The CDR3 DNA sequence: TGTGCCAGCAGCGCCCCCCGACAGGCAGATACGCAGTATTTT. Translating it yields CASSAPRQADTQYF. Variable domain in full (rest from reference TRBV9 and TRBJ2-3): DSGVTQTPKHLITATGQRVTLRCSPRSGDLSVYWYQQSLDQGLQFLIQYYNGEERAKGNILERFSAQQFPDLHSELNLSSLELGDSALYFCASSAPRQADTQYFGPGTRLTVL.

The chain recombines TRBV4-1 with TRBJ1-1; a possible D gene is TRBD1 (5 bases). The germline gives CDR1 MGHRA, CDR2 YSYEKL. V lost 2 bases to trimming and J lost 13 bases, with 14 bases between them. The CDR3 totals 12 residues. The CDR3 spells CASSQTAGQGFF. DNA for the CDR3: TGCGCCAGCAGCCAAACCGCAGGGCAAGGTTTCTTT.

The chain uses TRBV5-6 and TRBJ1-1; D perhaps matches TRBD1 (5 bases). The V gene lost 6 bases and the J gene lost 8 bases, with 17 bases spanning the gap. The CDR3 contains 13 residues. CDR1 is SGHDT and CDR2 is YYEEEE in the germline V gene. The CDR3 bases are TGTGCCAGCAAAGGGGTGGGGCTGACGGAAGCTTTCTTT. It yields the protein CASKGVGLTEAFF.

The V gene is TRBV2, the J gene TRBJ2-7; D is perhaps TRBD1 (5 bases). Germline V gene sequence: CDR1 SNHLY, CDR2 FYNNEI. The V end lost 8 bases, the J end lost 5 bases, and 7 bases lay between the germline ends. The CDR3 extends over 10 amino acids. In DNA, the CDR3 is TGTGCCAGCCCCAGGGACGAGCAGTACTTC. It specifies CASPRDEQYF.

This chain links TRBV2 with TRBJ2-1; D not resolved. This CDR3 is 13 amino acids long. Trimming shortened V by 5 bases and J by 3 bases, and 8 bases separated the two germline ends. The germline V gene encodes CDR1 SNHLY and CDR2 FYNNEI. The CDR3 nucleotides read TGTGCCAGCAGTCCTAATAACTACAATGAGCAGTTCTTC. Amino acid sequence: CASSPNNYNEQFF.

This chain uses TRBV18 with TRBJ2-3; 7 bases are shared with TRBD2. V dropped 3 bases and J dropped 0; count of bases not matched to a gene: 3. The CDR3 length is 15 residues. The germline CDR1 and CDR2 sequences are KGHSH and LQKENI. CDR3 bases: TGTGCCAGCTCACCCCCGACTAGCAGCACAGATACGCAGTATTTT. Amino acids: CASSPPTSSTDTQYF.

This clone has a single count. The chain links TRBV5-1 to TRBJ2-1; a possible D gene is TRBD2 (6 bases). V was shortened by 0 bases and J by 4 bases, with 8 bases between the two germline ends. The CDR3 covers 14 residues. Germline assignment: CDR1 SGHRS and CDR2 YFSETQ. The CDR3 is CASSLAGEYNEQFF. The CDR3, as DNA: TGCGCCAGCAGCTTGGCGGGGGAATACAATGAGCAGTTCTTC.

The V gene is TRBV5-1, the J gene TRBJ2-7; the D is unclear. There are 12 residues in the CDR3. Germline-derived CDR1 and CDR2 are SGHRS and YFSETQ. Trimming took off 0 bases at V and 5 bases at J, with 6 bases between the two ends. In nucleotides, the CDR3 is TGCGCCAGCAGCTTGGGTTATGACGAGCAGTACTTC. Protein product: CASSLGYDEQYF. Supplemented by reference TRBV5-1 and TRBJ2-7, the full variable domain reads KAGVTQTPRYLIKTRGQQVTLSCSPISGHRSVSWYQQTPGQGLQFLFEYFSETQRNKGNFPGRFSGRQFSNSRSEMNVSTLELGDSALYLCASSLGYDEQYFGPGTRLTVT.

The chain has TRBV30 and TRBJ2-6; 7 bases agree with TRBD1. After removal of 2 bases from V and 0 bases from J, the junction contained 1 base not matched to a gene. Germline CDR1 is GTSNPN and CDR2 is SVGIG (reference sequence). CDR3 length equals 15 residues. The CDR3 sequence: CAWSWDSSGANVLTF. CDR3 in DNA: TGTGCCTGGAGTTGGGACAGCTCTGGGGCCAACGTCCTGACTTTC.

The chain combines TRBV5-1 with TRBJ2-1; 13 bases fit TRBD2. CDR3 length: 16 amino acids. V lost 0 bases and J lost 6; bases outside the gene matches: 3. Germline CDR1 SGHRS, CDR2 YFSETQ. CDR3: CASSLGLAGGGNEQFF. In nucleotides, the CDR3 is TGCGCCAGCAGCTTGGGACTAGCGGGGGGTGGCAATGAGCAGTTCTTC.

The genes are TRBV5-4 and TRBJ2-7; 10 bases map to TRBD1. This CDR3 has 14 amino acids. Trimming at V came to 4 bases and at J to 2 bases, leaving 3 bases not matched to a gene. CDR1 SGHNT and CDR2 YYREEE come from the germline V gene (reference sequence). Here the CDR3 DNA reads TGTGCCAGCAGCAAGGGACAGGGGACCTACGAGCAGTACTTC. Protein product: CASSKGQGTYEQYF.

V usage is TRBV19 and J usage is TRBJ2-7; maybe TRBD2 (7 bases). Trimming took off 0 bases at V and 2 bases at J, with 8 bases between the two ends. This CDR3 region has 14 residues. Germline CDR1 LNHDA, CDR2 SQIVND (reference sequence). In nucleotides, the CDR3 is TGTGCCAGTAGTATAGAAGGGGGGGCCTACGAGCAGTACTTC. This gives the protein CASSIEGGAYEQYF.

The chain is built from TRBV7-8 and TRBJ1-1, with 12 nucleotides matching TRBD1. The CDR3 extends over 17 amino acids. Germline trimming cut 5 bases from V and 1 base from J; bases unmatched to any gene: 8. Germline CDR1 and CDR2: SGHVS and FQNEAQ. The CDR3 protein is CASSKGTGGARNTEAFF. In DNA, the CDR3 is TGTGCCAGCAGCAAGGGGACAGGGGGCGCCCGGAACACTGAAGCTTTCTTT.